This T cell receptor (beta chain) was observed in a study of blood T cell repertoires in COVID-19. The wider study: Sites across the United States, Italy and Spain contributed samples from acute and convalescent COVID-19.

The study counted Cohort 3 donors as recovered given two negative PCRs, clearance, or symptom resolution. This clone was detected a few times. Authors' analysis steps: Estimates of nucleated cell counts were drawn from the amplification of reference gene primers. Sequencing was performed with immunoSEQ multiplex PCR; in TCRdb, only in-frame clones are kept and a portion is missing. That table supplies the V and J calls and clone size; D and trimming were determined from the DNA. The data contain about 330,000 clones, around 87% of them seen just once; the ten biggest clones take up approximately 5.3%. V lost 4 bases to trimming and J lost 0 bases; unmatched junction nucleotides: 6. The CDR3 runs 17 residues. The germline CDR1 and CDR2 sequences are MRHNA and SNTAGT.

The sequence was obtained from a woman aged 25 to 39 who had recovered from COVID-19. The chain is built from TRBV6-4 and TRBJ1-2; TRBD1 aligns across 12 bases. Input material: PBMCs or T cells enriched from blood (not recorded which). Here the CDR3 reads CASSGRDRGLPNYGYTF. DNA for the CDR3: TGTGCCAGCAGTGGCCGGGACAGGGGGCTGCCTAACTATGGCTACACCTTC.